A selection of T cell receptor beta chains follows, all from one sample in a study of OX40 agonist ivuxolimab in advanced cancers. Generated by immunoSEQ multiplex PCR, the TCRdb table keeps only in-frame clones and is missing some. The table lists about 73,000 clones, 92% of them singletons, with roughly a tenth in the top ten. Sequencing was performed on CD4+ or CD8+ T cells sorted from blood, taken in a trial of the OX40 agonist ivuxolimab. Receptors were obtained from an adult with an advanced solid tumor such as melanoma, head and neck, liver or kidney cancer. Each CDR3 is given with its conserved first and last residue. D genes are given only for firm matches. The listing skips clone size in some rows; elsewhere it reads once, few, many or a size class.

j_call: TRBJ1-4
clone_size: -
d_call: -
cdr3_length: 15
v_call: TRBV7-2
cdr3_aa: CASSLGRDEAEKLFF
cdr3_nt: TGTGCCAGCAGCTTAGGACGAGATGAAGCGGAAAAACTGTTTTTT

j_call: TRBJ2-2
clone_size: -
d_call: -
cdr3_length: 15
v_call: TRBV11-3
cdr3_aa: CASSSNRASTGELFF
cdr3_nt: TGTGCCAGCAGCTCGAACAGGGCTTCCACCGGGGAGCTGTTTTTT

j_call: TRBJ1-2
clone_size: -
d_call: TRBD1
cdr3_length: 14
v_call: TRBV9
cdr3_aa: CASSVEGQLYGYTF
cdr3_nt: TGTGCCAGCAGCGTAGAGGGACAGCTCTATGGCTACACCTTC

j_call: TRBJ2-1
clone_size: -
d_call: -
cdr3_length: 13
v_call: TRBV19
cdr3_aa: CASSMAPLNEQFF
cdr3_nt: TGTGCCAGTAGTATGGCCCCTCTCAATGAGCAGTTCTTC

j_call: TRBJ2-5
clone_size: few
d_call: -
cdr3_length: 15
v_call: TRBV7-7
cdr3_aa: CASSLVPGGDETQYF
cdr3_nt: TGTGCTAGCAGCTTAGTACCCGGGGGCGACGAGACCCAGTACTTC

j_call: TRBJ1-4
clone_size: -
d_call: -
cdr3_length: 15
v_call: TRBV7-8
cdr3_aa: CASSSSGTSNEKLFF
cdr3_nt: TGTGCCAGCAGCTCCTCCGGGACATCCAATGAAAAACTGTTTTTT

j_call: TRBJ1-1
clone_size: -
d_call: -
cdr3_length: 12
v_call: TRBV5-1
cdr3_aa: CASTESGTEAFF
cdr3_nt: TGCGCCAGCACCGAGTCGGGGACTGAAGCTTTCTTT

j_call: TRBJ2-2
clone_size: -
d_call: -
cdr3_length: 14
v_call: TRBV19
cdr3_aa: CASSLGRNTGELFF
cdr3_nt: TGTGCCAGTAGTTTGGGACGGAACACCGGGGAGCTGTTTTTT

j_call: TRBJ2-1
clone_size: once
d_call: -
cdr3_length: 16
v_call: TRBV6-5
cdr3_aa: CASSYSGTYPLNEQFF
cdr3_nt: TGTGCCAGCAGTTATAGTGGGACTTACCCCTTAAATGAGCAGTTCTTC

j_call: TRBJ2-1
clone_size: -
d_call: -
cdr3_length: 15
v_call: TRBV27
cdr3_aa: CASSLSRPSYNEQFF
cdr3_nt: TGTGCCAGCAGTTTATCCCGCCCCTCCTACAATGAGCAGTTCTTC

j_call: TRBJ1-1
clone_size: -
d_call: -
cdr3_length: 15
v_call: TRBV10-1
cdr3_aa: CASSESSVLNTEAFF
cdr3_nt: TGCGCCAGCAGTGAGTCGTCTGTGCTTAACACTGAAGCTTTCTTT

j_call: TRBJ2-7
clone_size: -
d_call: -
cdr3_length: 15
v_call: TRBV28
cdr3_aa: CASSHVHRPSYEQYF
cdr3_nt: TGTGCCAGCAGCCATGTGCACCGGCCCTCCTACGAGCAGTACTTC

j_call: TRBJ1-1
clone_size: -
d_call: -
cdr3_length: 12
v_call: TRBV5-1
cdr3_aa: CASSFTGLEAFF
cdr3_nt: TGCGCCAGCAGTTTTACAGGGTTAGAAGCTTTCTTT

j_call: TRBJ1-2
clone_size: once
d_call: -
cdr3_length: 15
v_call: TRBV19
cdr3_aa: CASSIVREYGYGYTF
cdr3_nt: TGTGCCAGTAGTATAGTGAGAGAGTACGGCTATGGCTACACCTTC

j_call: TRBJ1-2
clone_size: -
d_call: -
cdr3_length: 14
v_call: TRBV13
cdr3_aa: CASSPRDAPYGYTF
cdr3_nt: TGTGCCAGCAGCCCGAGGGATGCCCCCTATGGCTACACCTTC

j_call: TRBJ2-2
clone_size: -
d_call: -
cdr3_length: 15
v_call: TRBV4-1
cdr3_aa: CASSSHSQNTGELFF
cdr3_nt: TGCGCCAGCAGCTCTCACTCCCAGAACACCGGGGAGCTGTTTTTT

j_call: TRBJ1-4
clone_size: -
d_call: TRBD1
cdr3_length: 15
v_call: TRBV6-1
cdr3_aa: CASSLGQTTNEKLFF
cdr3_nt: TGTGCCAGCTCCCTGGGACAGACAACTAATGAAAAACTGTTTTTT

j_call: TRBJ2-3
clone_size: -
d_call: TRBD2
cdr3_length: 16
v_call: TRBV2
cdr3_aa: CASSSGTSGSTDTQYF
cdr3_nt: TGTGCCAGCAGCTCCGGGACTAGCGGTAGCACAGATACGCAGTATTTT

j_call: TRBJ2-3
clone_size: -
d_call: -
cdr3_length: 16
v_call: TRBV13
cdr3_aa: CASSSRGWGITDTQYF
cdr3_nt: TGTGCCAGCAGCTCTCGCGGGTGGGGGATCACAGATACGCAGTATTTT

j_call: TRBJ2-3
clone_size: -
d_call: TRBD2
cdr3_length: 15
v_call: TRBV30
cdr3_aa: CAWYRGGAVTDTQYF
cdr3_nt: TGTGCCTGGTACCGCGGGGGGGCCGTTACAGATACGCAGTATTTT

j_call: TRBJ2-7
clone_size: -
d_call: -
cdr3_length: 14
v_call: TRBV6-1
cdr3_aa: CANATGGENYEQYF
cdr3_nt: TGTGCCAACGCTACAGGGGGGGAAAACTACGAGCAGTACTTC

j_call: TRBJ2-7
clone_size: -
d_call: -
cdr3_length: 14
v_call: TRBV7-9
cdr3_aa: CASTTTGISYEQYF
cdr3_nt: TGTGCCAGCACCACTACGGGGATTTCCTACGAGCAGTACTTC

j_call: TRBJ2-7
clone_size: -
d_call: TRBD1
cdr3_length: 13
v_call: TRBV6-4
cdr3_aa: CASKRQGVYEQYF
cdr3_nt: TGTGCCAGCAAACGACAGGGGGTATACGAGCAGTACTTC

j_call: TRBJ2-1
clone_size: -
d_call: TRBD2
cdr3_length: 16
v_call: TRBV27
cdr3_aa: CASSLLSASGVGEQFF
cdr3_nt: TGTGCCAGCAGTTTATTAAGTGCTAGCGGGGTAGGTGAGCAGTTCTTC

j_call: TRBJ2-7
clone_size: -
d_call: -
cdr3_length: 16
v_call: TRBV5-1
cdr3_aa: CASSRSPGGSSYEQYF
cdr3_nt: TGCGCCAGCAGCCGCTCCCCCGGGGGAAGCTCCTACGAGCAGTACTTC

j_call: TRBJ2-7
clone_size: -
d_call: -
cdr3_length: 11
v_call: TRBV19
cdr3_aa: CASSIGAEQYF
cdr3_nt: TGTGCCAGTAGTATAGGAGCCGAGCAGTACTTC

j_call: TRBJ2-7
clone_size: -
d_call: -
cdr3_length: 14
v_call: TRBV4-1
cdr3_aa: CASSQVLADREQYF
cdr3_nt: TGCGCCAGCAGCCAAGTTTTGGCAGACCGTGAGCAGTACTTC

j_call: TRBJ2-7
clone_size: -
d_call: -
cdr3_length: 13
v_call: TRBV12-5
cdr3_aa: CASGLTGLDEQYF
cdr3_nt: TGTGCTAGTGGTTTGACAGGGTTAGACGAGCAGTACTTC

j_call: TRBJ2-1
clone_size: -
d_call: -
cdr3_length: 17
v_call: TRBV19
cdr3_aa: CASSPRLTGVPYNEQFF
cdr3_nt: TGTGCCAGTAGCCCTAGACTCACGGGGGTTCCCTACAATGAGCAGTTCTTC

j_call: TRBJ2-3
clone_size: -
d_call: -
cdr3_length: 13
v_call: TRBV4-1
cdr3_aa: CASSQVGTDTQYF
cdr3_nt: TGCGCCAGCAGCCAAGTTGGCACAGATACGCAGTATTTT

j_call: TRBJ1-5
clone_size: -
d_call: -
cdr3_length: 17
v_call: TRBV18
cdr3_aa: CASSLQTPGHPNQPQHF
cdr3_nt: TGTGCCAGCTCACTCCAAACACCGGGACACCCCAATCAGCCCCAGCATTTT

j_call: TRBJ1-2
clone_size: few
d_call: TRBD1
cdr3_length: 16
v_call: TRBV10-1
cdr3_aa: CASSIHRTGPHYGYTF
cdr3_nt: TGCGCCAGCAGCATTCACCGGACAGGGCCCCACTATGGCTACACCTTC

j_call: TRBJ1-1
clone_size: -
d_call: -
cdr3_length: 15
v_call: TRBV9
cdr3_aa: CASSDDGQTNTEAFF
cdr3_nt: TGTGCCAGCAGCGACGACGGACAGACGAACACTGAAGCTTTCTTT